The text below deals with one T cell receptor (beta chain). Antigen unknown. The data belong to a study of cytomegalovirus exposure and HLA in healthy donors. About the research overall: A later analysis reported the 100 to 150 validation repertoires used the same platform as the roughly 700 first-cohort repertoires.

Study-level findings and limits: Researchers counted roughly 150 TCR beta chains as cytomegalovirus-associated.

Repertoires were generated with immunoSEQ multiplex PCR, while TCRdb's copy carries only in-frame clones and drops some. The table includes around 60,000 clones, approximately 94% detected once. The J segment lost 1 base and the V segment lost 7 bases, leaving 4 bases of the junction unmatched. The CDR3 is made up of 13 amino acids. The germline V gene has CDR1 SNHLY and CDR2 FYNNEI. A roughly 120-subject validation cohort, separate from the approximately 670-subject first cohort, supplied the donors. The rearrangement joins TRBV2 to TRBJ2-7; 7 bases match TRBD1. Sequences were obtained from PBMCs. This sequence originates from a man aged 18 to 30 in good health and CMV-seropositive. The CDR3 nucleotides read TGTGCCAGCACGACAGGGTATTCCTACGAGCAGTACTTC. Amino acid sequence: CASTTGYSYEQYF.